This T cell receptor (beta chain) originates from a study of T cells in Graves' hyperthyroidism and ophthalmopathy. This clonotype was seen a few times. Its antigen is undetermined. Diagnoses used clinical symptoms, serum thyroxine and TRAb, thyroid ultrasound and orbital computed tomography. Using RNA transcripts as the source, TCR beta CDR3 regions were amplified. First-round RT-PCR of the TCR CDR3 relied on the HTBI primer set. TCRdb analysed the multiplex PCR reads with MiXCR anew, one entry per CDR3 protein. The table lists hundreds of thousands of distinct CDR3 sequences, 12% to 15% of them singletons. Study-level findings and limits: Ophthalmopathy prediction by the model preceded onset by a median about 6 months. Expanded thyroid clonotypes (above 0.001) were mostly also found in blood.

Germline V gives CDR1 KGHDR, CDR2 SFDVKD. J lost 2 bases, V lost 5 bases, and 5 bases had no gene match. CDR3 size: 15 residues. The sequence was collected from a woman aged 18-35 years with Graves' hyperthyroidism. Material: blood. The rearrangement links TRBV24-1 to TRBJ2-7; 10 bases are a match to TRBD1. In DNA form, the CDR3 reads TGTGCCACCAGTGGCTGGGACAGGGGCGCCTACGAGCAGTACTTC. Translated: CATSGWDRGAYEQYF.